The clone carrying this T cell receptor (beta chain) has at least ten counts. What it recognizes is unknown. With 10-nucleotide random UMIs, 5'RACE was used to make the cDNA. Every sequencing run gave over 190 million TCR-beta sequences, taken from 15-18 subjects. TCRdb analysed the 5' RACE reads with MiXCR anew, one entry per CDR3 protein. This table holds approximately 82,000 distinct CDR3 sequences, over 12% found once. V lost 2 bases and J lost 4; bases outside the gene matches: 8. The germline CDR1 and CDR2 sequences are MDHEN and SYDVKM. The CDR3 is 16 residues long. This entry comes from a study of neurological immune-mediated disorders. Serving as healthy controls were blood bank volunteers based in Maryland, USA. Overall study findings and caveats: Private repertoires in all groups were suggested by the absence of shared CDR3 amino acid sequences among expanded clones across subjects.

The J gene is TRBJ2-1, the V gene TRBV28, with TRBD2 matching 7 bases. The source of this sequence is a woman between 45 and 60 years old in good health. Input material: PBMCs. The CDR3 is CASSLLAVKFYNEQFF. CDR3 bases: TGTGCCAGCAGTTTACTAGCGGTGAAGTTTTACAATGAGCAGTTCTTC.